The 2 T cell receptor beta chains reported below all come from one sample, sequenced in a study of T cells in Graves' hyperthyroidism and ophthalmopathy. Amplification of TCR beta CDR3 regions was performed using RNA transcripts as template. When the TCR CDR3 underwent first-round RT-PCR, the HTBI primer set was used. TCRdb processed the multiplex PCR reads anew with MiXCR; each CDR3 protein has one entry. Among more than 300,000 distinct CDR3 sequences listed, approximately 15% were seen once. Material for sequencing was blood. The receptors stem from a woman aged 60-75 years with Graves' hyperthyroidism.

This clonotype was observed at least ten times. V usage is TRBV20-1 and J usage is TRBJ2-1; D assignment may be TRBD1 or TRBD2 (6 bases each). Germline V lookup: CDR1 DFQATT, CDR2 SNEGSKA (reference sequence). This CDR3 has 15 amino acids. Trimming stripped 4 bases from V and 0 bases from J, with 13 bases between. In nucleotides, the CDR3 is TGCAGTGCTACGGGGGCCGCTCCCTCCTACAATGAGCAGTTCTTC. Residues: CSATGAAPSYNEQFF.

This clonotype showed up many times. J is TRBJ2-1 and V is TRBV12-3 or TRBV12-4, with TRBD2 matching 12 bases. The CDR3 is made up of 17 amino acids. V dropped 5 bases and J dropped 5; count of bases not matched to a gene: 10. CDR3 loop: CASSPRTSGRFHNEQFF. As DNA, the CDR3 is TGTGCCAGCAGTCCCCGAACTAGCGGGAGGTTCCACAATGAGCAGTTCTTC.